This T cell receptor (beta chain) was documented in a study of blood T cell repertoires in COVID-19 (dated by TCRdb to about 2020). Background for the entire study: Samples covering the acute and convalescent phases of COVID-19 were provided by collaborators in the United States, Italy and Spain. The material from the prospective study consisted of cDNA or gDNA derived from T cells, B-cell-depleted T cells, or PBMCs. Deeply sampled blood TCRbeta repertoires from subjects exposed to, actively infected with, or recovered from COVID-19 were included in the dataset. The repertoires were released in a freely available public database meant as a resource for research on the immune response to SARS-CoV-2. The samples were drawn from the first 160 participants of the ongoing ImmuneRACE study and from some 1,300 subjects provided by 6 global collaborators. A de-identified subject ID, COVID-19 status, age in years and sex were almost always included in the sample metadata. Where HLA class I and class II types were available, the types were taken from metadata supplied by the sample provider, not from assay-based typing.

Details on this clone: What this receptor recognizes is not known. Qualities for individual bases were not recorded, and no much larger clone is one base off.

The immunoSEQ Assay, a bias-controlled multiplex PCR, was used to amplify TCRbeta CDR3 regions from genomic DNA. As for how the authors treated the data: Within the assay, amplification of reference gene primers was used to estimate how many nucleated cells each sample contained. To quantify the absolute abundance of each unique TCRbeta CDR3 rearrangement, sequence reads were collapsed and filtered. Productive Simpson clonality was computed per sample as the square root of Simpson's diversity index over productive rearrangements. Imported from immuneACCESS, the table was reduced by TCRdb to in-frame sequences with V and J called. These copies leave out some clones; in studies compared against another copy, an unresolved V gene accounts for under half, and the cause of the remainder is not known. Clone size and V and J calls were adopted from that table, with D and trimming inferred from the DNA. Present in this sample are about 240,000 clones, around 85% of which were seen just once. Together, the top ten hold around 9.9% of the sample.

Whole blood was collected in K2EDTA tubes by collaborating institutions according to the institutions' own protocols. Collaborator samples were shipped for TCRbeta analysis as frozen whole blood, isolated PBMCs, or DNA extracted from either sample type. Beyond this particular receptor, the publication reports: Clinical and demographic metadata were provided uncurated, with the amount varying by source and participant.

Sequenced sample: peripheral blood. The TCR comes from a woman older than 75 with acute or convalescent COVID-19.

The DNA reads as follows: TGTGCCAGCAGCCCCACCCCCGGTGGCTACACCTTC. This yields the protein CASSPTPGGYTF. Recombination linked TRBV3-1 (or the pseudogene TRBV3-2) to TRBJ1-2, with the D gene call left open. As encoded in the germline V gene (reference sequence), CDR1 is LGHDT while CDR2 is YNNKEL. The germline ends are 10 bases apart after V is trimmed by 4 bases and J by 7 bases. From the cysteine through the phenylalanine, the CDR3 covers 12 amino acids. The entry retains the CDR3 DNA only, 36 bases that are in frame from base 1.